Below are 31 T cell receptor beta chains sequenced from a single sample in a study of sequential checkpoint blockade in melanoma. Treatment meaning: randomized to nivolumab then ipilimumab (arm A) or the reverse (arm B). Libraries were prepared by immunoSEQ multiplex PCR; TCRdb keeps only in-frame clonotypes and omits some of them. Of 37,000 or so clones listed, roughly 32% are singletons. The specimen comprised tumor tissue (inferred from file names), sampled from a patient given nivolumab and ipilimumab in sequence. The receptor source for this set is a human donor with melanoma.

This rearrangement joins TRBV11-3 to TRBJ2-3; TRBD2 agrees at 12 bases. CDR1 is SGHNT and CDR2 is YENEEA in the germline V gene. This CDR3 comprises 15 residues. The V gene end was trimmed by 6 bases and the J gene end by 4 bases; junction bases not matched to a gene: 5. CDR3 sequence: CASSFRLAGADTQYF. The CDR3 coding sequence is TGTGCCAGCAGTTTCAGACTAGCGGGAGCAGATACGCAGTATTTT.

This clone has only a few counts. This chain links TRBV9 with TRBJ2-1, with a tentative D call TRBD1 (6 bases). In germline, CDR1 is SGDLS, CDR2 YYNGEE. Trimming stripped 2 bases from V and 9 bases from J, with 12 bases between. This CDR3 region has 13 residues. The chain's CDR3 is CASSVTGWGEQFF. CDR3 nucleotide sequence: TGTGCCAGCAGCGTTACAGGGTGGGGTGAGCAGTTCTTC.

This clone occurred many times. This chain joins TRBV11-3 and TRBJ1-4, with D hard to call. This CDR3 contains 15 residues. V was clipped by 7 bases and J by 4 bases, with 16 bases between them. Germline CDR1 and CDR2: SGHNT and YENEEA. The CDR3 loop reads CASTLSMLGNEKLFF. The CDR3, as DNA: TGTGCCAGCACCCTCTCTATGCTGGGTAATGAAAAACTGTTTTTT.

This clone came up a few times. The chain links TRBV18 to TRBJ2-7; D is possibly TRBD1 (6 bases). The length of the CDR3 is 14 residues. Deletions cut 5 bases from V and 7 bases from J, with 18 bases between. From germline, CDR1 is KGHSH and CDR2 LQKENI. The CDR3 sequence: CASSSGATGEEQYF. In nucleotides, the CDR3 is TGTGCCAGCTCATCAGGGGCTACGGGTGAAGAGCAGTACTTC.

J is TRBJ2-7 and V is TRBV5-1; D gene uncertain. CDR1 and CDR2 (germline): SGHRS, YFSETQ. The CDR3 length is 16 residues. Trimming cost V 0 bases and J 1 base, with 14 bases left between them. The CDR3 loop reads CASSLGLVGISYEQYF. The CDR3 region has the DNA TGCGCCAGCAGCTTGGGTCTAGTTGGGATTTCCTACGAGCAGTACTTC. Combining the CDR3 with reference TRBV5-1 and TRBJ2-7 gives the whole variable domain KAGVTQTPRYLIKTRGQQVTLSCSPISGHRSVSWYQQTPGQGLQFLFEYFSETQRNKGNFPGRFSGRQFSNSRSEMNVSTLELGDSALYLCASSLGLVGISYEQYFGPGTRLTVT.

This clone has a count of ten or more. The chain joins TRBV6-8 to TRBJ1-1, with unresolved D. Deletions cut 7 bases from V and 2 bases from J, with 14 bases between. Germline CDR1 reads MNHGY; CDR2 reads SAAAGT. The CDR3 is 14 residues long. The CDR3 DNA follows: TGTGCCAGCAAAACAGACCTACTTAACACTGAAGCTTTCTTT. Its protein product is CASKTDLLNTEAFF.

This rearrangement joins TRBV28 to TRBJ1-1; TRBD1 is a possible D gene (5 bases). The germline V gene has CDR1 MDHEN and CDR2 SYDVKM. This CDR3 region has 13 residues. Trimming left V 6 bases short and J 5 bases short, with 13 bases between. CDR3 in amino acids: CASRTSGRTEAFF. For the CDR3, the DNA is TGTGCCAGCAGGACTTCAGGGAGGACTGAAGCTTTCTTT.

At least ten counts were recorded for this clone. The chain links TRBV11-3 to TRBJ2-7; 8 nucleotides agree with TRBD1. The CDR3 has 17 residues. Trimming cost V 1 base and J 0 bases; bases outside gene matches: 8. Germline assignment: CDR1 SGHNT and CDR2 YENEEA. CDR3 sequence (DNA): TGTGCCAGCAGCTTAGGCCCCGGGACAGGTGGCTCCTACGAGCAGTACTTC. Translating gives CASSLGPGTGGSYEQYF.

This clone has more than one count but fewer than ten. V and J are TRBV6-8 and TRBJ1-5; TRBD1 aligns across 7 bases. Per the germline V gene, CDR1 is MNHGY and CDR2 is SAAAGT. The ends lost 2 bases at V and 0 bases at J; junction bases unmatched: 7. The CDR3 is made up of 17 amino acids. The CDR3 here is CASSYRTGDNSNQPQHF. The CDR3 DNA follows: TGTGCCAGCAGTTACAGGACAGGCGACAATAGCAATCAGCCCCAGCATTTT.

The chain uses TRBV9 and TRBJ2-7; 7 bases line up with TRBD1. This CDR3 spans 14 amino acids. From germline, CDR1 is SGDLS and CDR2 YYNGEE. The V and J ends lost 4 bases and 2 bases, in that order; junction bases with no gene match: 6. The CDR3 coding sequence is TGTGCCAGCAGCTCCGGGACAGCAGCCTACGAGCAGTACTTC. Its translation is CASSSGTAAYEQYF. Looking up the rest from reference TRBV9 and TRBJ2-7 gives the full variable domain: DSGVTQTPKHLITATGQRVTLRCSPRSGDLSVYWYQQSLDQGLQFLIQYYNGEERAKGNILERFSAQQFPDLHSELNLSSLELGDSALYFCASSSGTAAYEQYFGPGTRLTVT.

V usage is TRBV14 and J usage is TRBJ2-7; D gene unclear. This CDR3 region has 13 residues. V was clipped by 4 bases and J by 6 bases, with 13 bases between them. CDR1 is SGHDN and CDR2 is FVKESK in the germline V gene. CDR3 nucleotides: TGTGCCAGCAGCCTCGTCCAGTTGGGCGAGCAGTACTTC. It specifies CASSLVQLGEQYF.

The chain uses TRBV6-8 and TRBJ1-1, with D unclear. Trimming left V 7 bases short and J 1 base short, with 13 bases between. CDR3 length: 14 amino acids. The V gene's germline CDR1 is MNHGY and CDR2 SAAAGT. CDR3 protein: CASTRWEGNTEAFF. CDR3 nucleotide sequence: TGTGCCAGCACCCGTTGGGAGGGGAACACTGAAGCTTTCTTT.

The chain joins TRBV6-8 to TRBJ2-5, with TRBD1 as a possible D gene (6 bases). CDR3 length: 14 residues. V shed 8 bases and J shed 2 bases, with 15 bases lying between them. The germline V gene encodes CDR1 MNHGY and CDR2 SAAAGT. In nucleotides, the CDR3 is TGTGCCAGCGGGGGCGGCTTCACACAAGAGACCCAGTACTTC. It yields the protein CASGGGFTQETQYF.

V gene TRBV19 combines with J gene TRBJ2-3; TRBD1 is a possible D gene (6 bases). V shed 4 bases and J shed 4 bases, with 15 bases lying between them. The germline gives CDR1 LNHDA, CDR2 SQIVND (reference sequence). This CDR3 is built from 15 residues. The CDR3 region has the DNA TGTGCCAGTAGTAAGGCACAGGGCGATTCAGATACGCAGTATTTT. This sequence encodes CASSKAQGDSDTQYF.

The CDR3 region is CASSYSTGTSYTF. As DNA, the CDR3 is TGTGCCAGCAGTTACTCGACAGGGACAAGCTACACCTTC. The V call is TRBV6-8, the J call TRBJ1-2; 7 nucleotides agree with TRBD1. Germline CDR1 is MNHGY and CDR2 is SAAAGT. The CDR3 is 13 residues long. Germline trimming cut 0 bases from V and 9 bases from J; bases unmatched to any gene: 4.

The V gene is TRBV11-3, the J gene TRBJ2-1, with a tentative D call TRBD1 (5 bases). The CDR3 is 15 amino acids. The V gene lost 1 base and the J gene lost 4 bases, with 11 bases spanning the gap. Germline CDR1 SGHNT, CDR2 YENEEA. CDR3: CASSLGVQVYNEQFF. The CDR3 nucleotides read TGTGCCAGCAGCTTAGGGGTACAGGTTTACAATGAGCAGTTCTTC.

The chain has TRBV14 and TRBJ2-2; TRBD2 matches at 9 bases. Germline assignment: CDR1 SGHDN and CDR2 FVKESK. The CDR3 is 16 residues long. The trim removed 4 bases at V and 2 bases at J, leaving 5 bases unmatched. As DNA, the CDR3 is TGTGCCAGCAGCCCCCGACTAGCGGTAAACACCGGGGAGCTGTTTTTT. It yields the protein CASSPRLAVNTGELFF.

The J gene is TRBJ2-7, the V gene TRBV6-8; TRBD2 matches at 8 bases. The V segment lost 6 bases and the J segment 4 bases; nucleotides outside the gene matches: 8. Per the germline V gene, CDR1 is MNHGY and CDR2 is SAAAGT. The CDR3 extends over 14 amino acids. This CDR3 is CASRPPGGKYEQYF. The CDR3 bases are TGTGCCAGCAGACCACCGGGGGGGAAATACGAGCAGTACTTC.

This clone showed up just once. The chain has TRBV18 and TRBJ2-2; the D is unclear. The germline V gene has CDR1 KGHSH and CDR2 LQKENI. The CDR3 runs 15 residues. V was pared by 2 bases and J by 4 bases, with 11 bases between. Here the CDR3 reads CASSPDKASTGELFF. CDR3 nucleotide sequence: TGTGCCAGCTCACCAGACAAGGCCTCCACCGGGGAGCTGTTTTTT.

This clone was counted between two and nine times. The chain is built from TRBV7-6 and TRBJ2-1; D perhaps matches TRBD1 (6 bases). CDR1 SGHVS and CDR2 FNYEAQ come from the germline V gene. CDR3 length equals 15 residues. Trimming removed 4 bases at V and 0 bases at J, with 10 bases between. The DNA of the CDR3 is TGTGCCAGCAGCTCCCGACAGGTCTCCTACAATGAGCAGTTCTTC. Its protein is CASSSRQVSYNEQFF.

The chain joins TRBV19 to TRBJ2-2; 7 nucleotides agree with TRBD1. The CDR3 is 15 residues long. Germline V lookup: CDR1 LNHDA, CDR2 SQIVND (reference sequence). V lost 2 bases to trimming and J lost 4 bases; unmatched junction nucleotides: 4. This chain's CDR3 is CASSIQGTATGELFF. The CDR3 DNA reads as TGTGCCAGTAGTATACAAGGGACAGCCACCGGGGAGCTGTTTTTT.

The table lists this clone with many counts. The chain is built from TRBV7-2 and TRBJ1-1; no definite D call. Germline CDR1 and CDR2: SGHTA and FQGNSA. The CDR3 covers 13 residues. Trimming left V 3 bases short and J 1 base short, with 6 bases between. The CDR3 DNA sequence: TGTGCCAGCAGCTTCACAAGGAACACTGAAGCTTTCTTT. It encodes CASSFTRNTEAFF.

The chain combines TRBV10-2 with TRBJ2-7; tentatively, D is TRBD1 or TRBD2 (6 bases each). Trimming left V 6 bases short and J 0 bases short, with 15 bases between. Germline V lookup: CDR1 WSHSY, CDR2 SAAADI. The CDR3 covers 15 residues. CDR3 loop: CASRLGGLGSYEQYF. The CDR3 DNA sequence: TGCGCCAGCAGATTAGGGGGGCTCGGCTCCTACGAGCAGTACTTC.

The chain employs TRBV6-8 and TRBJ2-1; 13 nucleotides agree with TRBD2. The ends lost 10 bases at V and 5 bases at J; junction bases unmatched: 11. The CDR3 is 16 residues long. Per the germline V gene, CDR1 is MNHGY and CDR2 is SAAAGT. The chain's CDR3 is CAITTAGTSGDNEQFF. In DNA, the CDR3 is TGTGCCATCACCACAGCCGGGACTAGCGGGGACAATGAGCAGTTCTTC.

The chain combines TRBV19 with TRBJ2-1; 7 bases agree with TRBD2. There are 18 residues in the CDR3. In germline, CDR1 is LNHDA, CDR2 SQIVND (reference sequence). Trimming at V came to 1 base and at J to 2 bases, leaving 11 bases not matched to a gene. The CDR3 sequence is CASSIARGAGSPYNEQFF. CDR3 bases: TGTGCCAGTAGTATAGCACGGGGAGCGGGGAGTCCCTACAATGAGCAGTTCTTC.

This clone was detected a few times. The chain couples TRBV2 to TRBJ2-1, with 11 nucleotides matching TRBD2. CDR1 is SNHLY, CDR2 FYNNEI, per germline. J gave up 8 bases and V 5 bases, and 5 bases lay outside the gene matches. The CDR3 covers 14 residues. The CDR3 DNA reads as TGTGCCAGCAGTAAGGGACTAGCGGCCCATGAGCAGTTCTTC. It codes for CASSKGLAAHEQFF.

This clone was counted ten times or more. The CDR3 region has the DNA TGTGCCAGCAGCTTGGTTGGCATGACCAGTCAGCCCCAGCATTTT. This gives the protein CASSLVGMTSQPQHF. The V and J genes are TRBV11-3 and TRBJ1-5; D not resolved. The germline V gene has CDR1 SGHNT and CDR2 YENEEA. This CDR3 is built from 15 residues. V was shortened by 3 bases and J by 6 bases, with 15 bases between the two germline ends.

This clone appeared a few times. The chain combines TRBV6-8 with TRBJ1-1; D not resolved. Trimming cost V 5 bases and J 4 bases, with 11 bases left between them. The germline V gene has CDR1 MNHGY and CDR2 SAAAGT. The CDR3 is made up of 13 amino acids. CDR3 sequence: CASSDSQSTEAFF. Written as DNA, the CDR3 is TGTGCCAGCAGTGATTCTCAGAGCACTGAAGCTTTCTTT.

This clone was seen a few times. The genes are TRBV6-8 and TRBJ2-1, with 12 bases that match TRBD2. Germline trimming cut 7 bases from V and 10 bases from J; bases unmatched to any gene: 8. Germline-derived CDR1 and CDR2 are MNHGY and SAAAGT. This CDR3 spans 14 amino acids. The CDR3 reads CASNPSGGAREQFF. CDR3 coding DNA: TGTGCCAGCAATCCTAGCGGGGGGGCCCGCGAGCAGTTCTTC.

The chain couples TRBV29-1 to TRBJ1-2; possibly TRBD1 for D (6 bases). Germline V gives CDR1 SQVTM, CDR2 ANQGSEA. The length of the CDR3 is 13 residues. V lost 4 bases to trimming and J lost 6 bases, with 15 bases between them. The CDR3 DNA follows: TGCAGCGTTGCGGGACAATCCGTGAATGGCTACACCTTC. Translating it yields CSVAGQSVNGYTF.

The chain couples TRBV12-5 to TRBJ1-2, with a possible D match to TRBD1 (5 bases). The CDR3 runs 12 residues. Germline loops: CDR1 LGHNT, CDR2 FRNRAP. CDR3 bases: TGTGCCAGCAATCATGGGGGGTATGGCTACACCTTC. This gives the protein CASNHGGYGYTF. Full variable domain (missing parts from reference TRBV12-5 and TRBJ1-2): DARVTQTPRHKVTEMGQEVTMRCQPILGHNTVFWYRQTMMQGLELLAYFRNRAPLDDSGMPKDRFSAEMPDATLATLKIQPSEPRDSAVYFCASNHGGYGYTFGSGTRLTVV.